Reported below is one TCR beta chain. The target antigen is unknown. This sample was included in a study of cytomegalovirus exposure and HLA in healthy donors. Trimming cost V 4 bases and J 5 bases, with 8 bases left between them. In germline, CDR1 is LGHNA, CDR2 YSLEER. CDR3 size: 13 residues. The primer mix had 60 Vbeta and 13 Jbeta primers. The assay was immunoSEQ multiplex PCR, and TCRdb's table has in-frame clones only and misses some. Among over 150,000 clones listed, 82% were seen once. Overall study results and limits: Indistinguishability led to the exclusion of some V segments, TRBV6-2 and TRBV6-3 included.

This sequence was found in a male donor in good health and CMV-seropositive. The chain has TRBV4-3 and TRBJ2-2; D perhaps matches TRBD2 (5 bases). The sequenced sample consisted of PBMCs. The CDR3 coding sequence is TGCGCCAGCAGCCCCCCGGGGACCGGGGAGCTGTTTTTT. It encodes CASSPPGTGELFF.